These 26 T cell receptor beta chains were sequenced from one sample in a study of a mutant IDH1 vaccine in newly diagnosed glioma. TCRdb's copy holds only in-frame clones and misses some; the assay was immunoSEQ multiplex PCR. The sample holds tens of thousands of clones, roughly 80% seen once. The time point denotes: week 35, safety follow-up. The investigators gave 300 ug of mutant IDH1 20-mer peptide in each vaccine dose, together with topical imiquimod. No antigens are known for them. The sequenced sample was PBMCs, obtained from a glioma patient whose treatment included an IDH1 peptide vaccine. The receptors were gathered from a woman aged 18-29 years with glioma.

The count of this clone is one. The chain carries TRBV4-3 and TRBJ2-3; 10 bases agree with TRBD2. CDR3 length equals 16 residues. The germline CDR1 and CDR2 sequences are LGHNA and YSLEER. Trimming took 2 bases from V and 1 from J; bases not matched to a gene: 3. Here the CDR3 DNA reads TGCGCCAGCAGCCAAAACCTAGCGGGGGGCACAGATACGCAGTATTTT. This encodes CASSQNLAGGTDTQYF.

This chain uses TRBV27 with TRBJ1-5; TRBD1 matches 10 bases. This CDR3 is 16 amino acids long. CDR1 and CDR2 from the germline V gene are MNHEY and SMNVEV (reference sequence). The junction had 12 bases not matched to a gene; V was cut back by 6 bases and J by 7 bases. The CDR3 protein is CASSITGQGIVQPQHF. DNA for the CDR3: TGTGCCAGCAGCATAACGGGACAGGGGATAGTCCAGCCCCAGCATTTT.

V and J are TRBV15 and TRBJ2-1; 7 bases fit TRBD2. The CDR3 length is 17 residues. Germline V gene sequence: CDR1 LNHNV, CDR2 YYDKDF (reference sequence). Trimming cost V 0 bases and J 9 bases; bases outside gene matches: 14. CDR3: CATSRDLTSAFTGEQFF. In DNA, the CDR3 is TGTGCCACCAGCAGAGATCTAACTAGCGCCTTCACAGGTGAGCAGTTCTTC. Supplemented by reference TRBV15 and TRBJ2-1, the full variable domain reads DAMVIQNPRYQVTQFGKPVTLSCSQTLNHNVMYWYQQKSSQAPKLLFHYYDKDFNNEADTPDNFQSRRPNTSFCFLDIRSPGLGDTAMYLCATSRDLTSAFTGEQFFGPGTRLTVL.

The chain links TRBV6-4 to TRBJ2-1, with TRBD1 identical over 8 bases. The V gene end was trimmed by 3 bases and the J gene end by 10 bases; junction bases not matched to a gene: 5. The CDR3 spans 13 residues. Germline CDR1 and CDR2: MRHNA and SNTAGT. CDR3 DNA sequence: TGTGCCAGCAGTGAGACAGGGGAAGGAGAGCAGTTCTTC. It specifies CASSETGEGEQFF.

This chain joins TRBV9 and TRBJ1-2; D not resolved. Trimming pared 4 bases from V and 7 bases from J, leaving 14 bases between. Per the germline V gene, CDR1 is SGDLS and CDR2 is YYNGEE. This CDR3 is built from 13 residues. The CDR3 sequence: CASSPSERGGYTF. DNA of the CDR3: TGTGCCAGCAGCCCATCTGAACGAGGTGGCTACACCTTC.

This clone was counted only a few times. The chain combines TRBV29-1 with TRBJ2-1; D possibly corresponds to TRBD1 (5 bases). V was clipped by 4 bases and J by 4 bases, with 14 bases between them. The CDR3 has 14 residues. Germline loops: CDR1 SQVTM, CDR2 ANQGSEA. CDR3 amino acids: CSVVSPPGYNEQFF. CDR3 nucleotide sequence: TGCAGCGTTGTTTCCCCCCCAGGGTACAATGAGCAGTTCTTC.

The V call is TRBV4-1, the J call TRBJ1-2; D not certain. Germline lookup yields CDR1 MGHRA and CDR2 YSYEKL. V was shortened by 0 bases and J by 8 bases, with 10 bases between the two germline ends. This CDR3 is built from 13 residues. The CDR3 DNA sequence: TGCGCCAGCAGCCAAGATCTCCAGATGGGCTACACCTTC. Encoded protein: CASSQDLQMGYTF.

This clone occurred once. The chain recombines TRBV6-1 with TRBJ1-5; the D gene is possibly TRBD1 (5 bases). The germline CDR1 and CDR2 sequences are MNHNS and SASEGT. This CDR3 is 15 amino acids long. Trimming removed 11 bases from V and 0 bases from J, with 17 bases in between. The CDR3 spells CAARPGPLSNQPQHF. The CDR3 DNA is TGTGCCGCCAGACCGGGACCGCTTAGCAATCAGCCCCAGCATTTT.

J is TRBJ2-2 and V is TRBV7-9; no clear D gene. V lost 5 bases and J 3 bases, leaving 10 bases between the germline ends. The length of the CDR3 is 14 residues. The germline V gene has CDR1 SEHNR and CDR2 FQNEAQ (reference sequence). In DNA form, the CDR3 reads TGTGCCAGCAGCCCGGACGGAGACACCGGGGAGCTGTTTTTT. Its translation: CASSPDGDTGELFF.

This chain uses TRBV5-1 with TRBJ1-4; possibly TRBD1 for D (5 bases). The CDR3 covers 13 residues. Germline V gives CDR1 SGHRS, CDR2 YFSETQ. Trimming took 3 bases from V and 4 from J, leaving 7 bases between them. CDR3 DNA sequence: TGCGCCAGCAGCTCACAGGATAATGAAAAACTGTTTTTT. Protein: CASSSQDNEKLFF. The full variable domain, rest sourced from reference TRBV5-1 and TRBJ1-4, is KAGVTQTPRYLIKTRGQQVTLSCSPISGHRSVSWYQQTPGQGLQFLFEYFSETQRNKGNFPGRFSGRQFSNSRSEMNVSTLELGDSALYLCASSSQDNEKLFFGSGTQLSVL.

The chain joins TRBV30 to TRBJ1-3, with D hard to call. The CDR3 has 14 amino acids. The germline V and J ends were trimmed by 6 bases and 0 bases, with 12 bases remaining between them. CDR1 and CDR2 (germline): GTSNPN, SVGIG (reference sequence). The chain's CDR3 is CACFRAFSGNTIYF. In DNA form, the CDR3 reads TGTGCCTGTTTTAGAGCCTTCTCTGGAAACACCATATATTTT.

This sequence joins TRBV9 and TRBJ2-5; TRBD2 agrees at 7 bases. The CDR3 covers 16 residues. V shed 2 bases, J shed 4 bases, and the junction held 11 bases outside the gene matches. The germline V gene has CDR1 SGDLS and CDR2 YYNGEE. CDR3 DNA sequence: TGTGCCAGCAGCGTCGCCGAGGGACTACCCCCAGAGACCCAGTACTTC. Translating it yields CASSVAEGLPPETQYF.

The chain has TRBV6-6 and TRBJ1-2, with 7 bases matching TRBD1. V gave up 5 bases and J gave up 3 bases; unmatched junction bases: 12. CDR3 size: 16 residues. Germline V CDR1 and CDR2: MNHNY, SVGAGI (reference sequence). The CDR3 protein is CASSPGTARLDYGYTF. The CDR3 DNA reads as TGTGCCAGCAGTCCCGGGACAGCGCGTCTTGACTATGGCTACACCTTC.

This sequence joins TRBV18 and TRBJ1-1, with D unresolved. V lost 3 bases to trimming and J lost 5 bases, with 13 bases between them. The CDR3 covers 14 residues. The germline CDR1 and CDR2 sequences are KGHSH and LQKENI. The DNA of the CDR3 is TGTGCCAGCTCACCCTCGGTCGGGCTTACTGAAGCTTTCTTT. It is translated as CASSPSVGLTEAFF. The full variable domain, completed using reference TRBV18 and TRBJ1-1, is NAGVMQNPRHLVRRRGQEARLRCSPMKGHSHVYWYRQLPEEGLKFMVYLQKENIIDESGMPKERFSAEFPKEGPSILRIQQVVRGDSAAYFCASSPSVGLTEAFFGQGTRLTVV.

This clone has a single count. The chain is built from TRBV5-8 and TRBJ2-1, with 16 bases matching TRBD2. This CDR3 region has 17 residues. CDR1 and CDR2 from the germline V gene are SGHTS and YDEGEE. Losses at the gene ends were 5 bases for V and 8 bases for J; bases not matched to a gene: 10. CDR3 residues: CASSSGLAGGPIDEQFF. CDR3 nucleotide sequence: TGTGCCAGCAGTTCGGGACTAGCGGGAGGGCCAATCGATGAGCAGTTCTTC.

This clone was counted between two and nine times. The V and J genes are TRBV19 and TRBJ1-5; D perhaps matches TRBD1 (5 bases). This CDR3 contains 13 residues. Germline V gene sequence: CDR1 LNHDA, CDR2 SQIVND (reference sequence). V shed 8 bases and J shed 4 bases, with 12 bases lying between them. The chain's CDR3 is CASSENRNQPQHF. The CDR3 DNA sequence: TGTGCCAGTTCTGAAAACAGGAATCAGCCCCAGCATTTT.

This chain links TRBV7-9 with TRBJ2-4; 10 nucleotides agree with TRBD1. The germline gives CDR1 SEHNR, CDR2 FQNEAQ (reference sequence). This CDR3 comprises 13 residues. J lost 15 bases, V lost 5 bases, and 10 bases had no gene match. This CDR3 reads CASSVTGTGVLYF. The DNA of the CDR3 is TGTGCCAGCAGCGTTACCGGGACAGGGGTATTGTACTTC.

This chain connects TRBV4-2 to TRBJ2-3; unclear D gene. This CDR3 contains 16 residues. The germline CDR1 and CDR2 sequences are LGHNA and YNFKEQ. Trimming cost V 0 bases and J 7 bases, with 17 bases left between them. The chain's CDR3 is CASSQDVTVSFNTQYF. CDR3 nucleotides: TGTGCCAGCAGCCAAGATGTCACAGTGTCTTTCAATACGCAGTATTTT.

The chain employs TRBV12-5 and TRBJ2-7; D may be TRBD1 (5 bases). This CDR3 comprises 21 residues. The V gene lost 0 bases and the J gene lost 3 bases, with 30 bases spanning the gap. Germline V gives CDR1 LGHNT, CDR2 FRNRAP. The chain's CDR3 is CASGLVPVGRTPSFRGYEQYF. CDR3 sequence (DNA): TGTGCTAGTGGTTTGGTTCCGGTGGGGCGGACACCTAGTTTCAGAGGCTACGAGCAGTACTTC. Looking up the rest from reference TRBV12-5 and TRBJ2-7 gives the full variable domain: DARVTQTPRHKVTEMGQEVTMRCQPILGHNTVFWYRQTMMQGLELLAYFRNRAPLDDSGMPKDRFSAEMPDATLATLKIQPSEPRDSAVYFCASGLVPVGRTPSFRGYEQYFGPGTRLTVT.

The chain recombines TRBV10-1 with TRBJ2-1, with D possibly TRBD2 on 5 matching bases. Germline-derived CDR1 and CDR2 are WNHNN and SYGVQD (reference sequence). CDR3 size: 14 residues. Trimming left V 4 bases short and J 10 bases short, with 17 bases between. The CDR3 nucleotides read TGCGCCAGCAGTGTTCTTGAGCATCCGGGAGAGCAGTTCTTC. Amino acids: CASSVLEHPGEQFF.

The chain is built from TRBV29-1 and TRBJ1-5, with D unclear. Trimming took off 4 bases at V and 6 bases at J, with 13 bases between the two ends. Germline assignment: CDR1 SQVTM and CDR2 ANQGSEA. The CDR3 length is 13 residues. Here the CDR3 reads CSVVPGMGQPQHF. As DNA, the CDR3 is TGCAGCGTTGTACCGGGCATGGGTCAGCCCCAGCATTTT.

The V call is TRBV19, the J call TRBJ1-1; tentatively, D is TRBD1 (6 bases). The CDR3 extends over 13 amino acids. The germline V gene encodes CDR1 LNHDA and CDR2 SQIVND (reference sequence). V was shortened by 6 bases and J by 5 bases, with 13 bases between the two germline ends. The chain's CDR3 is CASRPQGETEAFF. As DNA, the CDR3 is TGTGCCAGTAGGCCACAGGGCGAAACTGAAGCTTTCTTT.

This rearrangement joins TRBV7-6 to TRBJ2-1, with 14 bases lining up with TRBD2. This CDR3 contains 17 residues. Germline trimming cut 5 bases from V and 0 bases from J; bases unmatched to any gene: 3. Germline V gives CDR1 SGHVS, CDR2 FNYEAQ. The CDR3 bases are TGTGCCAGCAGCCGACTAGCGGGGGGGAGCTCCTACAATGAGCAGTTCTTC. This gives the protein CASSRLAGGSSYNEQFF.

This clone was found a few times. The V and J genes are TRBV29-1 and TRBJ2-1; TRBD1 is a possible D gene (6 bases). The CDR3 has 15 amino acids. Deletions cut 3 bases from V and 0 bases from J, with 12 bases between. Germline lookup yields CDR1 SQVTM and CDR2 ANQGSEA. CDR3 coding DNA: TGCAGCGTTGATCTGGGGGCCACCTCCTACAATGAGCAGTTCTTC. Its translation: CSVDLGATSYNEQFF.

The chain joins TRBV25-1 to TRBJ2-7, with D tentatively TRBD1 (5 bases). Trimming took 5 bases from V and 7 from J, leaving 18 bases between them. The CDR3 length is 14 residues. Germline CDR1 reads MGHDK; CDR2 reads SYGVNS. The CDR3 sequence is CASSPTATQFEQYF. In nucleotides, the CDR3 is TGTGCCAGCAGTCCGACAGCGACCCAGTTTGAGCAGTACTTC.

V is TRBV7-8 and J is TRBJ2-7; 9 bases agree with TRBD1. The germline CDR1 and CDR2 sequences are SGHVS and FQNEAQ. The CDR3 runs 15 residues. V trimming: 4 bases; J trimming: 4 bases; junction bases outside the gene matches: 8. The CDR3 here is CASSSPGTGKYEQYF. For the CDR3, the DNA is TGTGCCAGCAGCTCCCCCGGGACAGGGAAGTACGAGCAGTACTTC.